This record concerns one TCR beta chain sequence. The sample is drawn from a study of response to subunit inactivated influenza vaccine. TCRdb called the RT-PCR reads again in MiXCR, with one record for every CDR3 protein. The sample has roughly 700,000 distinct CDR3 sequences, approximately 14% seen once. V was trimmed by 7 bases and J by 4 bases, leaving 17 bases between them. CDR1 and CDR2 from the germline V gene are MNHNS and SASEGT. The length of the CDR3 is 15 residues. The sample in question was PBMCs from blood, obtained 14 to 15 days before vaccination. This chain joins TRBV6-1 and TRBJ2-1; possible D gene TRBD2, 6 bases. This receptor was obtained from a middle-aged man who received an inactivated influenza vaccine. The CDR3 sequence: CASTSTSLLYNEQFF. In nucleotides, the CDR3 is TGTGCCAGCACCTCCACTAGCCTACTATACAATGAGCAGTTCTTC.